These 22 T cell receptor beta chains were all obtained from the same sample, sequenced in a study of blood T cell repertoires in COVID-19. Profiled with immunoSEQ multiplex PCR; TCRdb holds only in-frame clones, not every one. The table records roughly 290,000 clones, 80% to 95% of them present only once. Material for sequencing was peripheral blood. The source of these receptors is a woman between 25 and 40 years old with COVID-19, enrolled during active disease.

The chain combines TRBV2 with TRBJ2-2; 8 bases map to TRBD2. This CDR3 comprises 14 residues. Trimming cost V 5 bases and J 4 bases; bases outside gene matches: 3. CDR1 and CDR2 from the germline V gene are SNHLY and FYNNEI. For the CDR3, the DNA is TGTGCCAGCAGTACCGGGAGGGTCACCGGGGAGCTGTTTTTT. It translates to CASSTGRVTGELFF. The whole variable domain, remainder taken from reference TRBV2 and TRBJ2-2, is EPEVTQTPSHQVTQMGQEVILRCVPISNHLYFYWYRQILGQKVEFLVSFYNNEISEKSEIFDDQFSVERPDGSNFTLKIRSTKLEDSAMYFCASSTGRVTGELFFGEGSRLTVL.

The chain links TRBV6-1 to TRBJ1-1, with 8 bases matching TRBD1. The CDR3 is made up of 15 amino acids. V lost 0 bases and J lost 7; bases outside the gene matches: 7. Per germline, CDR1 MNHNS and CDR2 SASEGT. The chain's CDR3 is CASSEAGRGRLEAFF. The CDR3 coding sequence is TGTGCCAGCAGTGAAGCGGGCAGGGGGCGGCTTGAAGCTTTCTTT.

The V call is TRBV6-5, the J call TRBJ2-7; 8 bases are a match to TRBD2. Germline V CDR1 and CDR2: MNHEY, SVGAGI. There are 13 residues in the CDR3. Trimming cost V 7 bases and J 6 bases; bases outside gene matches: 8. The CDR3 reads CASKPSGSPEQYF. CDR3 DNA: TGTGCCAGCAAGCCCAGCGGGAGTCCCGAGCAGTACTTC.

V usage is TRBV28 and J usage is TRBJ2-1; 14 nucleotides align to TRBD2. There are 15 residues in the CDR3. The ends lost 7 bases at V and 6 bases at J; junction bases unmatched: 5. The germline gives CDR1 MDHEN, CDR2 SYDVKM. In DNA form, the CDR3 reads TGTGCCAGCACCCAGGGACTAGCGGGAGTCAATGAGCAGTTCTTC. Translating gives CASTQGLAGVNEQFF.

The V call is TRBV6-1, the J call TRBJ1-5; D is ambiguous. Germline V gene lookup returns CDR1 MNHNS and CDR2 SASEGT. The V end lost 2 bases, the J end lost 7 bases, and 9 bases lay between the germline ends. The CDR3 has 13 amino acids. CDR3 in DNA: TGTGCCAGCAGTGAAACAGTGGGCCAGCCCCAGCATTTT. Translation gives CASSETVGQPQHF.

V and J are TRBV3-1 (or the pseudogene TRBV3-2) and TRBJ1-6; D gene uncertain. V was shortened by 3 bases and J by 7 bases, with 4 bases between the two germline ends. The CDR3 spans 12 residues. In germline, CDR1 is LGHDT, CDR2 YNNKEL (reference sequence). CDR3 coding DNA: TGTGCCAGCAGCCAGCAGAATTCACCCCTCCACTTT. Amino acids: CASSQQNSPLHF.

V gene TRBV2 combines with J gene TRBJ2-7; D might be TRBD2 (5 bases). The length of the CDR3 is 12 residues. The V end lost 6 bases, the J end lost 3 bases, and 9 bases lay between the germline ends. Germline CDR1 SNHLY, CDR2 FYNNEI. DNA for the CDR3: TGTGCCAGCAGCCAAGAGGGCTACGAGCAGTACTTC. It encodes CASSQEGYEQYF.

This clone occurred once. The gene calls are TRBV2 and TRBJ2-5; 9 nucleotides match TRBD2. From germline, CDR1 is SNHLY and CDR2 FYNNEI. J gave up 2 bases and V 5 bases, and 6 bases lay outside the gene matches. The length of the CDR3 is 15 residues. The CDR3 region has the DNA TGTGCCAGCAGTAGAGCGGGAGGAGGGCAAGAGACCCAGTACTTC. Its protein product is CASSRAGGGQETQYF.

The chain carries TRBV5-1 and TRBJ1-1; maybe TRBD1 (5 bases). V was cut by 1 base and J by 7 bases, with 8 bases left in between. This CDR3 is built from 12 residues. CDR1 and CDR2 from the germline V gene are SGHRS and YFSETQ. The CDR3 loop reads CASSLRGVEAFF. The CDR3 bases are TGCGCCAGCAGCTTGCGGGGGGTTGAAGCTTTCTTT.

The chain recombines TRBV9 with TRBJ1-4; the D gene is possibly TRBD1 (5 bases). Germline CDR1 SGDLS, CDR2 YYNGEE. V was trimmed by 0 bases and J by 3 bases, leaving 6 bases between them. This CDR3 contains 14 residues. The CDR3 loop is CASSVGQPNEKLFF. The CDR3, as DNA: TGTGCCAGCAGCGTAGGACAGCCTAATGAAAAACTGTTTTTT.

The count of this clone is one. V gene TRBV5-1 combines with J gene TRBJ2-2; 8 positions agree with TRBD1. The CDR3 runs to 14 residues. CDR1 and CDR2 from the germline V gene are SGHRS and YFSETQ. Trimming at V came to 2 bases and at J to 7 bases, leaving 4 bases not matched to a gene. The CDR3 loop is CASSFRQGNGELFF. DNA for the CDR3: TGCGCCAGCAGCTTCCGACAGGGGAACGGGGAGCTGTTTTTT.

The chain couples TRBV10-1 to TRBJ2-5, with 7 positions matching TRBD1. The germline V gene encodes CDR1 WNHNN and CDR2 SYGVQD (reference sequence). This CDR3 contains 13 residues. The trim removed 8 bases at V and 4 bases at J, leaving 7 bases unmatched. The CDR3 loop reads CASGHRGRETQYF. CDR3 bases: TGCGCCAGCGGGCACAGGGGAAGAGAGACCCAGTACTTC.

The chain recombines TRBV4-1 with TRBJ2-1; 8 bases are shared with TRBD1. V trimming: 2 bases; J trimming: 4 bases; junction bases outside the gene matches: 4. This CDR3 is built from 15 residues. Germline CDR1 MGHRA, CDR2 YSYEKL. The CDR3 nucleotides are TGCGCCAGCAGCCAATTGGACAGGGTTTACAATGAGCAGTTCTTC. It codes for CASSQLDRVYNEQFF.

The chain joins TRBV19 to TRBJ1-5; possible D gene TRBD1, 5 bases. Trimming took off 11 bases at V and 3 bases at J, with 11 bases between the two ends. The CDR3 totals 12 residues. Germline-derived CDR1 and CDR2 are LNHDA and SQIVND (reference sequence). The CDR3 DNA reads TGTGCCTGCAGGGCCATCAATCAGCCCCAGCATTTT. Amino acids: CACRAINQPQHF.

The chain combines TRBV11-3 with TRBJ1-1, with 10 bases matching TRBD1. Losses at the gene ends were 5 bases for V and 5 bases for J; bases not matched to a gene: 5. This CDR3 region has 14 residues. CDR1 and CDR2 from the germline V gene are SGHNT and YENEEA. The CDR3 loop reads CASSPDRGGTEAFF. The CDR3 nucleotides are TGTGCCAGCAGCCCGGACAGGGGGGGGACTGAAGCTTTCTTT.

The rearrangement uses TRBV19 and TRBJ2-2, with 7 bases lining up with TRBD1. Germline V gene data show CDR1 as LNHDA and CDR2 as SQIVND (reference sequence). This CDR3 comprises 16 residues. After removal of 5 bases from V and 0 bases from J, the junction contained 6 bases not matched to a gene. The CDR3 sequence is CASSSPGQPNTGELFF. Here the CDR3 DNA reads TGTGCCAGTAGTTCGCCGGGACAGCCGAACACCGGGGAGCTGTTTTTT.

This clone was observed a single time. CDR3 protein: CASTWTGQTYEQYF. In DNA, the CDR3 is TGTGCCAGCACTTGGACAGGGCAAACCTACGAGCAGTACTTC. The chain combines TRBV28 with TRBJ2-7; 8 bases line up with TRBD1. CDR3 size: 14 residues. Trimming removed 7 bases from V and 2 bases from J; junction bases left unmatched: 7. The germline CDR1 and CDR2 sequences are MDHEN and SYDVKM.

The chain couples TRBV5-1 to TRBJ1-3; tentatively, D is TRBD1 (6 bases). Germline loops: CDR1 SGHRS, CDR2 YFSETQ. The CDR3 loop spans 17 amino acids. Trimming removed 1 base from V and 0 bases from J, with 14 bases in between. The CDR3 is CASSLYQDSTSGNTIYF. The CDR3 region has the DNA TGCGCCAGCAGCTTGTATCAGGACAGTACCTCTGGAAACACCATATATTTT.

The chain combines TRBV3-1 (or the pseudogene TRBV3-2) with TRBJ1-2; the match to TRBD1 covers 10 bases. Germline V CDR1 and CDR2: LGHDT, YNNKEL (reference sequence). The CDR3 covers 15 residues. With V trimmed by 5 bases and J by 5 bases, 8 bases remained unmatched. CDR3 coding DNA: TGTGCCAGCAGCGGGACAGGGGCCTTGAGGTATGGCTACACCTTC. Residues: CASSGTGALRYGYTF.

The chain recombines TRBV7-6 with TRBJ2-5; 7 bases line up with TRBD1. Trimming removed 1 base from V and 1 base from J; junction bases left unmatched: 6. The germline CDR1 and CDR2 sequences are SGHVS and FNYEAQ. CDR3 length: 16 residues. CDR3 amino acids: CASSLVGQPFQETQYF. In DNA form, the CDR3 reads TGTGCCAGCAGCTTAGTGGGACAGCCGTTCCAAGAGACCCAGTACTTC.

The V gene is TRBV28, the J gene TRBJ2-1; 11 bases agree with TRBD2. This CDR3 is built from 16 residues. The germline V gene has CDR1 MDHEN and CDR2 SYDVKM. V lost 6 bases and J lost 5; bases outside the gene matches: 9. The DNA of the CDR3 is TGTGCCAGCAGCTCCCTAGCGGGAGGCGGCGACAATGAGCAGTTCTTC. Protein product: CASSSLAGGGDNEQFF. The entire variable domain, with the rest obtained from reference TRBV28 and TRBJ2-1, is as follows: DVKVTQSSRYLVKRTGEKVFLECVQDMDHENMFWYRQDPGLGLRLIYFSYDVKMKEKGDIPEGYSVSREKKERFSLILESASTNQTSMYLCASSSLAGGGDNEQFFGPGTRLTVL.

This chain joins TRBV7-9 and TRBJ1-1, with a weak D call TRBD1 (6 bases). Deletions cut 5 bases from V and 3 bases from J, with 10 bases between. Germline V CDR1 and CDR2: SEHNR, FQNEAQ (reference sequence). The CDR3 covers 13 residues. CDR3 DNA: TGTGCCAGCAGCCGGGACAAATACACTGAAGCTTTCTTT. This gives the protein CASSRDKYTEAFF.